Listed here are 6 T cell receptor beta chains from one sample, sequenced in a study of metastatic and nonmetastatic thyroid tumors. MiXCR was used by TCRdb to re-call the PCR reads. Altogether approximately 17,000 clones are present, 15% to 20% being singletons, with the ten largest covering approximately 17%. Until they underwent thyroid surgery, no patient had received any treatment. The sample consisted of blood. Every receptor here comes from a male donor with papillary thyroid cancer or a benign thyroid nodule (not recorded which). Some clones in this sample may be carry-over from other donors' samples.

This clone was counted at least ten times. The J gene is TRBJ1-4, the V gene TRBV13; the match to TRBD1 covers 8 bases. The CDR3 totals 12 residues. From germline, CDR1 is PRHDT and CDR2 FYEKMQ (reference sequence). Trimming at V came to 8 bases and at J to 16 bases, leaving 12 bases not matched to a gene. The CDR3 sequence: CASGQGSANRFF. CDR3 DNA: TGTGCCAGCGGACAGGGTTCCGCCAACCGGTTTTTT.

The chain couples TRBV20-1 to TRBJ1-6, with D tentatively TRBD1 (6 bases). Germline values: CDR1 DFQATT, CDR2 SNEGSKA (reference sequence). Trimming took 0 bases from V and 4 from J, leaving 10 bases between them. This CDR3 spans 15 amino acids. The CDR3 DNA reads TGCAGTGCTAGAGATCTTCAGGGGTATAATTCACCCCTCCACTTT. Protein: CSARDLQGYNSPLHF.

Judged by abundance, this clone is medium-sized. CDR3 in amino acids: CASSPAQGGQVYEQYF. The DNA of the CDR3 is TGTGCCAGCTCACCAGCCCAGGGGGGTCAGGTATACGAGCAGTACTTC. The rearrangement joins TRBV18 to TRBJ2-7; the D gene is possibly TRBD1 (7 bases). Germline V gene sequence: CDR1 KGHSH, CDR2 LQKENI. The V end lost 2 bases, the J end lost 4 bases, and 18 bases lay between the germline ends. The CDR3 length is 16 residues.

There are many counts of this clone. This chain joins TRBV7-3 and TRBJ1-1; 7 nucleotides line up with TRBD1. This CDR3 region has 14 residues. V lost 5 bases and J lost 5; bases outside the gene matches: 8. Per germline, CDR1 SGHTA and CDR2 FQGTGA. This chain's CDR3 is CASSPNLQGTEAFF. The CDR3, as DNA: TGTGCCAGCAGCCCAAATCTACAGGGGACTGAAGCTTTCTTT.

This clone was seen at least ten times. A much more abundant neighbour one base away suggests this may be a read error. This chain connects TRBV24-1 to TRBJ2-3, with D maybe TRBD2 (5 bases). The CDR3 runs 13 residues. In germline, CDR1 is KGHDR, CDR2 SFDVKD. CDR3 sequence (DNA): TGTGCCATCGGAGGCCTAGGCACAGATACGCAGTGTTTT. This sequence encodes CAIGGLGTDTQCF.

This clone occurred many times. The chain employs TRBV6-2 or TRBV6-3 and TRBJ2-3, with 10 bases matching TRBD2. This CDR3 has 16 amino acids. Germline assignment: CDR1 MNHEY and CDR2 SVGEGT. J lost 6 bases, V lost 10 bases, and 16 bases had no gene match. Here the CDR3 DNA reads TGTGCCACCACGAACCCTAGCGGGAGTAAGTGGGATACGCAGTATTTT. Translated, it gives CATTNPSGSKWDTQYF.